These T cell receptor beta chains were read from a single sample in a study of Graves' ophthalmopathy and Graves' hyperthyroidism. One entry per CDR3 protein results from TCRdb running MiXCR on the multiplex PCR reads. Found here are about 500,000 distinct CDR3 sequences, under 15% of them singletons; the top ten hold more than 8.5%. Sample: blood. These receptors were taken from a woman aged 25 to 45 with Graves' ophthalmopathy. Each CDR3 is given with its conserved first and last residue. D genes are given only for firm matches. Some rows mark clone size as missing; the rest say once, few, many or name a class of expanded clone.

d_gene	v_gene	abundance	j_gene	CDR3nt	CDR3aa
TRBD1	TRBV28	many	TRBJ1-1	TGTGCCAGCAGATACACAGGGGCCACTGAAGCTTTCTTT	CASRYTGATEAFF
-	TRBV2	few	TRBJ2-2	TGTGCCAGCAGTGTGGATAGGGGGGCCTCCGGGGAGCTGTTTTTT	CASSVDRGASGELFF
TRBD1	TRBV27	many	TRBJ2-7	TGTGCCAGCAGTTTATCCGGGGACAGGCTGACTTACGAGCAGTACTTC	CASSLSGDRLTYEQYF
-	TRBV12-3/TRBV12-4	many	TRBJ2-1	TGTGCCAGCAGACGGGACTTCGCCTCTGAGCAGTTCTTC	CASRRDFASEQFF
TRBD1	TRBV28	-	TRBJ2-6	TGTGCCAGCAGTTTGGGACAGGGTAACTCTGGGGCCAACGTCCTGACTTTC	CASSLGQGNSGANVLTF
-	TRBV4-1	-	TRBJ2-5	TGCGCCAGCAGCCAAGAAGGGGGAGCACCAGAGACCCAGTACTTC	CASSQEGGAPETQYF
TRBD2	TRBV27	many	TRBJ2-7	TGTGCCAGCAGTTTTAGCGGGAGGTTCATATACGAGCAGTACTTC	CASSFSGRFIYEQYF
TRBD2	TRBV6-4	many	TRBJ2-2	TGTGCCAGCAGGACCCGAATAGCGGGGGGACACACCGGGGAGCTGTTTTTT	CASRTRIAGGHTGELFF
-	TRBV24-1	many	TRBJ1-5	TGTGCCACCATTAATAATCAGCCCCAGCATTTT	CATINNQPQHF
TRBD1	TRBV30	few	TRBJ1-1	TGTGCCTGGAAAGACAGGGGAAACACTGAAGCTTTCTTT	CAWKDRGNTEAFF
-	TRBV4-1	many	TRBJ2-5	TGCGCCAGCAGCCAAGTGGGCAGCGGCTCTGGTGAGACCCAGTACTTC	CASSQVGSGSGETQYF
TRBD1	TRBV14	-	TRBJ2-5	TGTGCCAGCAGTCATCCTAGGGGGACAGTCCAGAAACTACAAGAGACCCAGTACTTC	CASSHPRGTVQKLQETQYF
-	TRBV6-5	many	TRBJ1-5	TGTGCCAGCAACAAACAGGGATCCCAGCCCCAGCATTTT	CASNKQGSQPQHF
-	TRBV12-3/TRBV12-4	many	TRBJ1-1	TGTGCCAGCAACAGAGCAAAGACGGGGACTGAAGCTTTCTTT	CASNRAKTGTEAFF
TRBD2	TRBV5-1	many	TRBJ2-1	TGCGCCAGCAGCTTAACTAGCGGGAGCAATGAGCAGTTCTTC	CASSLTSGSNEQFF
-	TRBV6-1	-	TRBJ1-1	TGTGCCAGCAGTAGGACACAAGACACTGAAGCTTTCTTT	CASSRTQDTEAFF
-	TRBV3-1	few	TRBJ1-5	TGTGCCAGCAGCCAAGGGGGGGGTCAGCCCCAGCATTTT	CASSQGGGQPQHF
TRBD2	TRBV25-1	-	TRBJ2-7	TGTGCCAGCAGCCGCCGGGACTATCGCTCCTACGAGCAGTACTTC	CASSRRDYRSYEQYF
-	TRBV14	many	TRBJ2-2	TGTGCCAGCAGCCAAGATACCTCCTTGGCGGACCTCACCGGGGAGCTGTTTTTT	CASSQDTSLADLTGELFF
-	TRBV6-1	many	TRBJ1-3	TGTGCCAGCAGCTGGGACCTAGGGAGAGGAAACACCATATATTTT	CASSWDLGRGNTIYF
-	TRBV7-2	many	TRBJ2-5	TGTGCCAGCAGCCCATGGGGAAGAGGAGAGACCCAGTACTTC	CASSPWGRGETQYF
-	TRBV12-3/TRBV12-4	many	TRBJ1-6	TGTGCCAGCAGTTCACGAACCTATAATTCACCCCTCCACTTT	CASSSRTYNSPLHF
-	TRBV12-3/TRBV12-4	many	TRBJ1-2	TGTGCCAGCAGTTTACCCCCCCCTGGCCCACGGATCCGTGGCTATGGCTACACCTTC	CASSLPPPGPRIRGYGYTF
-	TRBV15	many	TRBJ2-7	TGTGCCACCAGCAGCCGGGCAGGACCAAGACAACAGAGGGAGCAGTACTTC	CATSSRAGPRQQREQYF
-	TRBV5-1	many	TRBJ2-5	TGTGCCAGCAGCTTAGTTGTACAAGAGACCCAGTACTTC	CASSLVVQETQYF
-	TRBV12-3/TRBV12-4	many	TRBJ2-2	TGTGCCAGCAGTTTAGCGCCGTGGCAGGAGCTGTTTTTT	CASSLAPWQELFF
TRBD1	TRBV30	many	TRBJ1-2	TGTGCCTTGAGACAGGGCGACTATGGCTACACCTTC	CALRQGDYGYTF
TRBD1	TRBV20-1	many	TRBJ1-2	TGCAGTGCTAGACCCAGGGGGGGCAGGGCCTCCAGTCACTATGGCTACACCTTC	CSARPRGGRASSHYGYTF
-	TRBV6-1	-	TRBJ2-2	TGTGCCAGCGGGGAGACAGAGGACACCAGGGAGCTGTTTTTT	CASGETEDTRELFF
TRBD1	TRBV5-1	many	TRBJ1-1	TGCGCCAGCAGCCAATTAGCCGGGACAGGGGGCACTGAAGCTTTCTTT	CASSQLAGTGGTEAFF
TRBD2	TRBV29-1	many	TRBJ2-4	TGCAGCGTTGAAACCGGACTAGGCAAAAACATTCAGTACTTC	CSVETGLGKNIQYF
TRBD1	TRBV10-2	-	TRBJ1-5	TGCGCCAGCAGTGAAGGGACAGGGGTTGGAGGCCAGCCCCAGCATTTT	CASSEGTGVGGQPQHF